This T cell receptor (beta chain) was documented in a study of blood T cell repertoires in COVID-19. At the level of the study: Researchers got acute and convalescent COVID-19 samples from the United States, Italy and Spain. The analysed material was cDNA or gDNA that came from T cells, B-cell-depleted T cells, or PBMCs.

As handled by the study authors: From reference gene primer amplification, estimates of nucleated cell counts were derived. Here immunoSEQ multiplex PCR was the method, and the copy in TCRdb shows in-frame clones only, minus some. That table supplies the V and J calls and clone size; D and trimming were determined from the DNA. The data hold more than 110,000 clones, with 87% observed a single time. Trimming cost V 3 bases and J 1 base, with 10 bases left between them. CDR3 size: 14 residues. Germline V lookup: CDR1 SGHTA, CDR2 FQGNSA. Material for sequencing was peripheral blood. This receptor was identified in a woman aged 40-49 years with acute or convalescent COVID-19. The gene calls are TRBV7-2 and TRBJ2-7; D possibly corresponds to TRBD2 (5 bases). CDR3 in DNA: TGTGCCAGCAGCTTTCGGACGGGATCCTACGAGCAGTACTTC. This translates into CASSFRTGSYEQYF.